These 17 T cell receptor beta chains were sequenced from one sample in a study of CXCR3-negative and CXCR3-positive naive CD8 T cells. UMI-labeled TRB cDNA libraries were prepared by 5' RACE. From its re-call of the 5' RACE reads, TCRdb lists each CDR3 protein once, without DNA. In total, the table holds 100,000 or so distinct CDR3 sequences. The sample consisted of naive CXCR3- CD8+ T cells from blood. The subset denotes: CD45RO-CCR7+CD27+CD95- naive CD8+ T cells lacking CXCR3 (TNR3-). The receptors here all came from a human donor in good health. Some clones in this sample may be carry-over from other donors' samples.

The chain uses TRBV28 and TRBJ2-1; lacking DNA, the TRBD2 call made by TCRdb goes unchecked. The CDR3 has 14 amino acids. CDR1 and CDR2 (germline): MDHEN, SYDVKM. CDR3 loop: CASSSPGLAGPQFF.

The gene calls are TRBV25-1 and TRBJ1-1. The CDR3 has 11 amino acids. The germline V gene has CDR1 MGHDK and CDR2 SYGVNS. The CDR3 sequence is CASRSQVSAFF.

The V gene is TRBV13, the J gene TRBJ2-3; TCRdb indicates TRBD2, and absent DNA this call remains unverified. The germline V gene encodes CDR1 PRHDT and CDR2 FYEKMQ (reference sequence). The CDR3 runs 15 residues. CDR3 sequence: CASSSRTVNTDTQYF. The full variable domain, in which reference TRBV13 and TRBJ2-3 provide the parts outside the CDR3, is AAGVIQSPRHLIKEKRETATLKCYPIPRHDTVYWYQQGPGQDPQFLISFYEKMQSDKGSIPDRFSAQQFSDYHSELNMSSLELGDSALYFCASSSRTVNTDTQYFGPGTRLTVL.

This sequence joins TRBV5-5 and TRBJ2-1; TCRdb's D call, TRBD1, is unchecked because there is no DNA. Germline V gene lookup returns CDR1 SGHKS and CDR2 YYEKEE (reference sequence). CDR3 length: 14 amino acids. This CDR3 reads CASSFGQGYNEQFF.

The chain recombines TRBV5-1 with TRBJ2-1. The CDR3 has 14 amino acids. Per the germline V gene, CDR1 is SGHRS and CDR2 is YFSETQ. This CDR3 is CASTDSSSYNEQFF.

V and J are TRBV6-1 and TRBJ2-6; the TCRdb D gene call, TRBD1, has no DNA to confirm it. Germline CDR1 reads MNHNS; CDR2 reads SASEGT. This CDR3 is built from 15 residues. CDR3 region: CASSEQGAGANVLTF.

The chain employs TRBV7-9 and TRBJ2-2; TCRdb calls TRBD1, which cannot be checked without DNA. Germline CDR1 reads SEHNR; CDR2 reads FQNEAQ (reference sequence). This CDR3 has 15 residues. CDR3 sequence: CAVTLGTTNTGELFF.

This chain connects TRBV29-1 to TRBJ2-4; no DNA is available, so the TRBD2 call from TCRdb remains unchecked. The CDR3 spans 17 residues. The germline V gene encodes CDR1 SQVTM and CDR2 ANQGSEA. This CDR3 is CSVEDLGLAGAKNIQYF.

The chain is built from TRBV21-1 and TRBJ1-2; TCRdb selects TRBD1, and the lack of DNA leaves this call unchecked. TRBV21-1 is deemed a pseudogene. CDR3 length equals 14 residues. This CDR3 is CASSKVRRGAGYTF.

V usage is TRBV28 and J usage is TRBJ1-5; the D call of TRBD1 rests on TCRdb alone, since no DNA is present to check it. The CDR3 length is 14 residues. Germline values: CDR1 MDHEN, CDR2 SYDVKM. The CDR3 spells CASSSRQGIQPQHF.

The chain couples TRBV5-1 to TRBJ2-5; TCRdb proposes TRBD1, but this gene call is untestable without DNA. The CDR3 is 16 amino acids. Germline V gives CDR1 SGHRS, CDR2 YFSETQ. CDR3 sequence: CASSTPTRDAQETQYF.

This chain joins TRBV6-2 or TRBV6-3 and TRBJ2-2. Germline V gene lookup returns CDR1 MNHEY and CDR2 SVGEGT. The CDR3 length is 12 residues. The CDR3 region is CAGLSSTGELFF.

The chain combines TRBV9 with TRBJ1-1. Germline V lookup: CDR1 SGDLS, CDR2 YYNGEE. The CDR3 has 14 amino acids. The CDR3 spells CASSVQDMNTEAFF.

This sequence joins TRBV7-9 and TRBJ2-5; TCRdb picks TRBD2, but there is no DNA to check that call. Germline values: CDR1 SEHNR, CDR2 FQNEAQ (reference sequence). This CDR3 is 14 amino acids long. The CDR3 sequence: CASSRAGSQETQYF. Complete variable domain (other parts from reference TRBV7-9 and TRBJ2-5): DTGVSQNPRHKITKRGQNVTFRCDPISEHNRLYWYRQTLGQGPEFLTYFQNEAQLEKSRLLSDRFSAERPKGSFSTLEIQRTEQGDSAMYLCASSRAGSQETQYFGPGTRLLVL.

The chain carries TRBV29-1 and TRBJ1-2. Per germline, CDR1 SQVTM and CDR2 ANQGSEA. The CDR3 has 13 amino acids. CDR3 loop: CSVEEGLGYGYTF.

The CDR3 sequence is CASSYGTGASYNEQFF. The chain combines TRBV7-2 with TRBJ2-1; with no DNA, the TCRdb D assignment of TRBD1 cannot be verified. There are 16 residues in the CDR3. CDR1 SGHTA and CDR2 FQGNSA come from the germline V gene.

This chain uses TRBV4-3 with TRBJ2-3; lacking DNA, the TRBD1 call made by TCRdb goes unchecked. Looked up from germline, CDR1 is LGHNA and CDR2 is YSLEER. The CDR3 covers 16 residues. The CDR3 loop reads CASSPSGAGNTDTQYF.